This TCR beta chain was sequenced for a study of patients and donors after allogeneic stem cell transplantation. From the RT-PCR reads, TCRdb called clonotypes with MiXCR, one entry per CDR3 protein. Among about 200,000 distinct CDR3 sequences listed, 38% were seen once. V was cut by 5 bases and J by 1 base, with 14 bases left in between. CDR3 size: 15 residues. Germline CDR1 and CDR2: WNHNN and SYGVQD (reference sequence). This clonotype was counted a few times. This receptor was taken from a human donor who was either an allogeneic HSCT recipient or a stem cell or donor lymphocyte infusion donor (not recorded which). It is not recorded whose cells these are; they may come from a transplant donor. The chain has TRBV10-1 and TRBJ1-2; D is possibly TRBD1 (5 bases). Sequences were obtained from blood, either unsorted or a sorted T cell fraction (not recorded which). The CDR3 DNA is TGCGCCAGCAGTACTAGCAGGGCTAATAACTATGGCTACACCTTC. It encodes CASSTSRANNYGYTF.